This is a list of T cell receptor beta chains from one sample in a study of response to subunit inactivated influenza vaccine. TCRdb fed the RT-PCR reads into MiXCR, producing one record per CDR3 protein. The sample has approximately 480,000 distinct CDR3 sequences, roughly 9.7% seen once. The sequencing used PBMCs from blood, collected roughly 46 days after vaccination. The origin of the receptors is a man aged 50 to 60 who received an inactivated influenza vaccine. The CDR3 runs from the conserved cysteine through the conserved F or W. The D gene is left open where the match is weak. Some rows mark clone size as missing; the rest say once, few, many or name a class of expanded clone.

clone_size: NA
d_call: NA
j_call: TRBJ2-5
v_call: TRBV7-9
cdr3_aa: CASSFGLLRETQYF
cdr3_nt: TGTGCCAGCAGCTTTGGACTACTCAGAGAGACCCAGTACTTC

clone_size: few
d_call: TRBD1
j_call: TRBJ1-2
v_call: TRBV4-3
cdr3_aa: CASSQDPGTGGYGYTF
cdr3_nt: TGCGCCAGCAGCCAAGATCCGGGGACAGGGGGCTATGGCTACACCTTC

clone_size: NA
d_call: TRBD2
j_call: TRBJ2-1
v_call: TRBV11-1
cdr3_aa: CASSEPGTSGSQSSYNEQFF
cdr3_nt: TGTGCCAGCAGCGAACCCGGGACTAGCGGGTCTCAGAGCTCCTACAATGAGCAGTTCTTC

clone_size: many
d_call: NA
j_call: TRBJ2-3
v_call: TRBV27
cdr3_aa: CASRGSNTDTQYF
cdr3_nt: TGTGCCAGCAGAGGTAGTAACACAGATACGCAGTATTTT

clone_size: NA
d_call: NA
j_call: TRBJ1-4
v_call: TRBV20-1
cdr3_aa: CSARDPGDLANEKLFF
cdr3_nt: TGCAGTGCTAGAGATCCTGGGGACCTAGCTAATGAAAAACTGTTTTTT

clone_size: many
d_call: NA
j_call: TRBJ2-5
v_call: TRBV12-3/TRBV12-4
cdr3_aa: CASSLASRAGQETQYF
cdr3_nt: TGTGCCAGCAGTTTAGCGTCGCGGGCGGGCCAAGAGACCCAGTACTTC

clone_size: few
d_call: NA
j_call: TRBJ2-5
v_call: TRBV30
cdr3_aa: CAWSVTSRETQYF
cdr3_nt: TGTGCCTGGAGTGTAACTAGCCGAGAGACCCAGTACTTC

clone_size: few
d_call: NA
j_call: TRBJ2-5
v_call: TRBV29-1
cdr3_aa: CSAESLSETQYF
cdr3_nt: TGCAGCGCCGAATCACTTTCGGAGACCCAGTACTTC

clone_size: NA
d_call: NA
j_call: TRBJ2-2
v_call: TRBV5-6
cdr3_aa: CASSPIGRVAGELFF
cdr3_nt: TGTGCCAGCAGCCCGATCGGCAGGGTTGCCGGGGAGCTGTTTTTT

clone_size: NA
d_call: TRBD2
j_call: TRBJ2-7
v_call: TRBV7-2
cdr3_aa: CASSATSGGSYEQYF
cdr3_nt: TGTGCCAGCAGCGCGACTAGCGGGGGGTCTTACGAGCAGTACTTC

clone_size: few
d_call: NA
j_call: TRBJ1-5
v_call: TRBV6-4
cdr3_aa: CASSDGGNQPQHF
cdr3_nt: TGTGCCAGCAGTGACGGAGGCAATCAGCCCCAGCATTTT

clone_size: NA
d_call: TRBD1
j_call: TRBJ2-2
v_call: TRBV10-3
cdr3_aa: CAIRPKPRGSTNTGELFF
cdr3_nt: TGTGCCATCAGGCCAAAACCCAGGGGGTCCACGAACACCGGGGAGCTGTTTTTT

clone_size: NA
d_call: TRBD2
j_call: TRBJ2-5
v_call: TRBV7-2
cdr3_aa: CASSLASGRGETQYF
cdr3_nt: TGTGCCAGCAGCCTCGCTAGCGGGAGAGGAGAGACCCAGTACTTC

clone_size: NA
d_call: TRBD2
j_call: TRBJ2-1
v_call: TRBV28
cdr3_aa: CASSDTRLARREQFF
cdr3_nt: TGTGCCAGCAGCGACACTCGACTAGCGCGTAGGGAGCAGTTCTTC

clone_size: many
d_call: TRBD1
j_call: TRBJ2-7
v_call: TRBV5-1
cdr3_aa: CASSFQTGGLYEQYF
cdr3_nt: TGCGCCAGCAGCTTCCAGACAGGGGGCCTCTACGAGCAGTACTTC

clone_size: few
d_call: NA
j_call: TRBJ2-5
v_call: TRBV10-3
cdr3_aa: CAIKSVSGETQYF
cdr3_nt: TGTGCCATCAAATCAGTCTCGGGAGAGACCCAGTACTTC

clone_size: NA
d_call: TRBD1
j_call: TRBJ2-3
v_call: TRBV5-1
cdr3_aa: CASRAPGQGITDTQYF
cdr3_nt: TGCGCCAGCAGAGCACCGGGACAGGGGATCACAGATACGCAGTATTTT